The 21 T cell receptor beta chains given below trace back to one sample, sequenced in a study of spatial heterogeneity in lung cancer. Time point defined: sample taken at primary tumor resection. Whole RNA, which was extracted from tumor, nontumor lung tissue or frozen PBMC, was sequenced without any cell sorting. TCRdb reprocessed the 5' RACE reads with MiXCR, giving one entry per CDR3 protein. This table has 50,000 to 55,000 distinct CDR3 sequences, roughly 7% appearing once. Sample: PBMCs, taken at surgery. The receptors stem from a female donor with early-stage non-small cell lung cancer.

Of note for this clonotype: A much larger clone lies one base from this, so it may be a read error. CDR3 nucleotide sequence: TGTGCCAGCTGCCTCCCTGGGCCCTACGAGCAGTACTTC. This translates into CASCLPGPYEQYF. The chain joins TRBV5-4 to TRBJ2-7; D unresolved. V lost 7 bases to trimming and J lost 2 bases, with 13 bases between them. Looked up from germline, CDR1 is SGHNT and CDR2 is YYREEE (reference sequence). This CDR3 contains 13 residues.

This clonotype was seen many times. J is TRBJ2-7 and V is TRBV2; no definite D call. The V gene lost 6 bases and the J gene lost 6 bases, with 9 bases spanning the gap. CDR1 and CDR2 (germline): SNHLY, FYNNEI. The CDR3 is made up of 11 amino acids. This CDR3 is CASSLAVEQYF. The CDR3 DNA reads TGTGCCAGCAGCCTGGCGGTCGAGCAGTACTTC.

The V gene is TRBV19, the J gene TRBJ2-4; 7 bases map to TRBD2. The CDR3 is made up of 17 amino acids. The V and J ends lost 5 bases and 0 bases, in that order; junction bases with no gene match: 10. The germline CDR1 and CDR2 sequences are LNHDA and SQIVND (reference sequence). CDR3 nucleotide sequence: TGTGCCAGTAGTGCGGGAGTGGGGAGCCTAGCCAAAAACATTCAGTACTTC. This codes for CASSAGVGSLAKNIQYF.

This clonotype was picked up many times. The chain carries TRBV7-3 and TRBJ2-7; the match to TRBD1 covers 9 bases. Trimming removed 2 bases from V and 0 bases from J; junction bases left unmatched: 5. The germline CDR1 and CDR2 sequences are SGHTA and FQGTGA. The CDR3 contains 16 residues. The CDR3, as DNA: TGTGCCAGCAGCTTATTGGGGACAGGGAGCTCCTACGAGCAGTACTTC. Translated, it gives CASSLLGTGSSYEQYF.

CDR3 protein: CASSRAQGAGNTIYF. As DNA, the CDR3 is TGCGCCAGCAGCCGAGCACAGGGAGCTGGAAACACCATATATTTT. The V and J genes are TRBV5-1 and TRBJ1-3; possible D gene TRBD1, 6 bases. The CDR3 is made up of 15 amino acids. The germline CDR1 and CDR2 sequences are SGHRS and YFSETQ. V lost 4 bases and J 2 bases, leaving 13 bases between the germline ends.

This rearrangement joins TRBV6-5 to TRBJ1-2; TRBD1 agrees at 7 bases. CDR3 length: 15 amino acids. CDR1 is MNHEY, CDR2 SVGAGI, per germline. With 6 bases clipped from V and 3 bases from J, the junction kept 10 bases outside the gene matches. The CDR3 region has the DNA TGTGCCAGCAGACTAAGTAGGGGGCTCGACTATGGCTACACCTTC. Translated, it gives CASRLSRGLDYGYTF.

V usage is TRBV7-2 and J usage is TRBJ2-1; D is undetermined. This CDR3 is 16 amino acids long. With 6 bases removed from V and 3 bases from J, the gap between germline ends came to 18 bases. Per germline, CDR1 SGHTA and CDR2 FQGNSA. The CDR3 nucleotides read TGTGCCAGCAGTATAGAAGTGGCTAGGTTCTACAATGAGCAGTTCTTC. The encoded protein is CASSIEVARFYNEQFF.

This clonotype came up many times. The genes are TRBV6-6 and TRBJ2-7, with D unclear. V was shortened by 4 bases and J by 1 base, with 14 bases between the two germline ends. This CDR3 spans 15 amino acids. Germline V gives CDR1 MNHNY, CDR2 SVGAGI (reference sequence). The CDR3 loop reads CASSLREGPSYEQYF. DNA for the CDR3: TGTGCCAGCAGTTTAAGGGAAGGGCCTTCCTACGAGCAGTACTTC.

There are many counts of this clonotype. The V call is TRBV2, the J call TRBJ2-5; TRBD1 might be the D (6 bases). CDR3 length: 12 residues. Trimming took 5 bases from V and 5 from J, leaving 9 bases between them. CDR1 SNHLY and CDR2 FYNNEI come from the germline V gene. The CDR3 loop reads CASSRDIETQYF. As DNA, the CDR3 is TGTGCCAGCAGTAGGGACATTGAGACCCAGTACTTC.

The table lists this clonotype with many counts. The V and J genes are TRBV6-2 or TRBV6-3 and TRBJ2-1, with 12 bases lining up with TRBD1. The junction had 8 bases not matched to a gene; V was cut back by 8 bases and J by 9 bases. The CDR3 covers 14 residues. Germline values: CDR1 MNHEY, CDR2 SVGEGT. CDR3 bases: TGTGCCAGCTCCCTGGGGACAGGGGGCTTTGAGCAGTTCTTC. It encodes CASSLGTGGFEQFF.

This clonotype was detected ten times or more. The chain joins TRBV5-1 to TRBJ1-2; unclear D gene. Trimming stripped 3 bases from V and 8 bases from J, with 11 bases between. Looked up from germline, CDR1 is SGHRS and CDR2 is YFSETQ. The CDR3 totals 12 residues. As DNA, the CDR3 is TGCGCCAGCAGCTCGGGATTGCGGGGCTACACCTTC. The encoded protein is CASSSGLRGYTF.

The chain couples TRBV6-5 to TRBJ2-5; 10 nucleotides align to TRBD2. The germline gives CDR1 MNHEY, CDR2 SVGAGI. V lost 4 bases to trimming and J lost 5 bases; unmatched junction nucleotides: 7. CDR3 size: 15 residues. This CDR3 is CASSSLSGGRETQYF. Written as DNA, the CDR3 is TGTGCCAGCAGTTCCCTTAGCGGGGGGCGGGAGACCCAGTACTTC.

This clonotype was recorded at least ten times. V is TRBV7-3 and J is TRBJ1-2, with 9 nucleotides matching TRBD1. Germline loops: CDR1 SGHTA, CDR2 FQGTGA. CDR3 length: 13 residues. Trimming took 4 bases from V and 7 from J; bases not matched to a gene: 4. The CDR3 is CASSSGQGSGYTF. CDR3 nucleotides: TGTGCCAGCAGCTCAGGACAGGGGTCTGGCTACACCTTC.

This clonotype was recorded at least ten times. The chain has TRBV5-1 and TRBJ2-1; 13 bases line up with TRBD2. Germline trimming cut 4 bases from V and 5 bases from J; bases unmatched to any gene: 6. Germline V gene lookup returns CDR1 SGHRS and CDR2 YFSETQ. The CDR3 runs to 16 residues. For the CDR3, the DNA is TGCGCCAGCAGCCCCCTTGGGACTAGCGGGGACAATGAGCAGTTCTTC. Translated: CASSPLGTSGDNEQFF.

There are many counts of this clonotype. This rearrangement joins TRBV9 to TRBJ2-7; no clear D gene. V gave up 0 bases and J gave up 5 bases, with 12 bases separating them. The length of the CDR3 is 14 residues. Germline assignment: CDR1 SGDLS and CDR2 YYNGEE. The CDR3 nucleotides are TGTGCCAGCAGCGTAGGACTCTTCCCCCACGAGCAGTACTTC. This sequence encodes CASSVGLFPHEQYF. Drawing the rest from reference TRBV9 and TRBJ2-7, the complete variable domain is DSGVTQTPKHLITATGQRVTLRCSPRSGDLSVYWYQQSLDQGLQFLIQYYNGEERAKGNILERFSAQQFPDLHSELNLSSLELGDSALYFCASSVGLFPHEQYFGPGTRLTVT.

In this sample, this clonotype turned up many times. The chain uses TRBV25-1 and TRBJ1-1, with unresolved D. Deletions cut 7 bases from V and 3 bases from J, with 12 bases between. This CDR3 contains 13 residues. Germline CDR1 and CDR2: MGHDK and SYGVNS. CDR3 residues: CASTKGRDTEAFF. Here the CDR3 DNA reads TGTGCCAGCACCAAAGGCCGGGACACTGAAGCTTTCTTT.

A few counts support this clonotype. This rearrangement joins TRBV27 to TRBJ2-7; 9 positions agree with TRBD2. With 5 bases clipped from V and 12 bases from J, the junction kept 8 bases outside the gene matches. Per germline, CDR1 MNHEY and CDR2 SMNVEV (reference sequence). The CDR3 has 12 amino acids. CDR3 nucleotide sequence: TGTGCCAGCAGTCGGGCGGGAGGGGGCCTGTACTTC. This codes for CASSRAGGGLYF.

This clonotype was recorded at least ten times. The chain employs TRBV4-2 and TRBJ2-1; D may be TRBD2 (6 bases). The CDR3 is 15 residues long. V shed 0 bases and J shed 4 bases, with 10 bases lying between them. Germline assignment: CDR1 LGHNA and CDR2 YNFKEQ. CDR3 in amino acids: CASSQDRGTYNEQFF. CDR3 nucleotides: TGTGCCAGCAGCCAAGATCGGGGGACTTACAATGAGCAGTTCTTC.

This clonotype occurred many times. The chain uses TRBV7-2 and TRBJ1-1; D is uncertain. This CDR3 has 12 amino acids. Trimming stripped 8 bases from V and 3 bases from J, with 10 bases between. Germline V gene data show CDR1 as SGHTA and CDR2 as FQGNSA. CDR3 in DNA: TGTGCCAGCGGAATTCCATACACTGAAGCTTTCTTT. Translating gives CASGIPYTEAFF.

This clonotype has ten or more counts. This chain links TRBV29-1 with TRBJ2-7, with D tentatively TRBD2 (6 bases). Trimming removed 7 bases at V and 3 bases at J, with 13 bases between. This CDR3 spans 12 amino acids. Looked up from germline, CDR1 is SQVTM and CDR2 is ANQGSEA. The CDR3, as DNA: TGCAGCGCTCTCGGGGGTAACTACGAGCAGTACTTC. It yields the protein CSALGGNYEQYF.

This clonotype was observed a handful of times. The V call is TRBV6-2 or TRBV6-3, the J call TRBJ2-1, with no clear D. CDR3 size: 17 residues. Trimming removed 0 bases at V and 9 bases at J, with 21 bases between. Germline assignment: CDR1 MNHEY and CDR2 SVGEGT. The DNA for the CDR3 is TGTGCCAGCAGTTACTCGACGGGTGGGTTGCTGGCCGCTGAGCAGTTCTTC. Protein sequence: CASSYSTGGLLAAEQFF.